These T cell receptor beta chains were read from a single sample in a study of OX40 agonist ivuxolimab in advanced cancers. Repertoires were generated with immunoSEQ multiplex PCR, while TCRdb's copy carries only in-frame clones and drops some. This table has tens of thousands of clones, roughly 88% appearing once. The material sequenced was CD4+ or CD8+ T cells sorted from blood, taken in a trial of the OX40 agonist ivuxolimab. These receptor sequences come from an adult with an advanced solid tumor such as melanoma, head and neck, liver or kidney cancer. The CDR3 runs from the conserved cysteine through the conserved F or W. A D gene is named only where the DNA matches it firmly. The size field is filled for only some rows; it gives once, few, many or a size class.

v_gene,j_gene,d_gene,abundance,CDR3nt,CDR3aa
TRBV6-1,TRBJ2-7,-,once,TGTGCCAGCAGTGACCCTTACGAGCAGTACTTC,CASSDPYEQYF
TRBV7-9,TRBJ2-5,-,-,TGTGCCAGCAGCTTAGATGGGTCCCATGGGACCCAGTACTTC,CASSLDGSHGTQYF
TRBV7-9,TRBJ1-5,-,-,TGTGCCAGCAGCCCAACAGGTAGCAATCAGCCCCAGCATTTT,CASSPTGSNQPQHF
TRBV5-1,TRBJ2-7,TRBD1,-,TGCGCCAGCAGCTTAACTAACAGGGGCCACGAGCAGTACTTC,CASSLTNRGHEQYF
TRBV15,TRBJ2-2,-,-,TGTGCCACCACGGGCGTCAGGGGATGGGGCGGGGAGCTGTTTTTT,CATTGVRGWGGELFF
TRBV7-9,TRBJ2-2,-,-,TGTGCCAGCAGTTTCTCCACCGGGGAGCTGTTTTTT,CASSFSTGELFF
TRBV12-5,TRBJ2-5,-,-,TGTGCTAGTGGTTCAGACAGAATAATCCAAGAGACCCAGTACTTC,CASGSDRIIQETQYF
TRBV10-2,TRBJ2-2,TRBD2,-,TGCGCCAGCAGTGTTCGGACTAGCGGGAGTTCTTTGTCGGCCGGGGAGCTGTTTTTT,CASSVRTSGSSLSAGELFF
TRBV7-9,TRBJ2-7,-,-,TGTGCCAGCAGCCCCGGGACCTACGAGCAGTACTTC,CASSPGTYEQYF
TRBV7-2,TRBJ2-1,-,-,TGCGCCAGCAGCCAAGACTACCTCAATGAGCAGTTCTTC,CASSQDYLNEQFF
TRBV9,TRBJ2-7,-,-,TGTGCCAGCAGCGTAGGGTTCGCCGGCGAGCAGTACTTC,CASSVGFAGEQYF
TRBV25-1,TRBJ2-2,-,-,TGTGCCAGCAAAGGAAACGGGGAGCTGTTTTTT,CASKGNGELFF
TRBV4-1,TRBJ2-2,TRBD1,-,TGCGCCAGCAGCCATCAGGCCGGGACAGGGCACACCGGGGAGCTGTTTTTT,CASSHQAGTGHTGELFF
TRBV5-4,TRBJ1-1,-,-,TGTGCCAGCAGTCAAACGTGGGGGGGGCGGACTGAAGCTTTCTTT,CASSQTWGGRTEAFF
TRBV19,TRBJ2-7,TRBD2,-,TGTGCCAGTAGTCCAATAGGGGGACTAGCGGGATACTACGAGCAGTACTTC,CASSPIGGLAGYYEQYF
TRBV7-9,TRBJ1-2,TRBD1,-,TGTGCCAGCAGCAACCCGACAGGGAATCTCTATGGCTACACCTTC,CASSNPTGNLYGYTF
TRBV6-5,TRBJ1-2,-,-,TGTGCCAGCAGTTTCCTCCTTCGAGGGGAAGGCTACACCTTC,CASSFLLRGEGYTF
TRBV12-5,TRBJ2-1,-,-,TGTGCTAGTGGTTTGTTGGATGAGCAGTTCTTC,CASGLLDEQFF
TRBV7-9,TRBJ2-2,-,-,TGTGCCAGCACCCTATCCACCGGGGAGCTGTTTTTT,CASTLSTGELFF
TRBV6-5,TRBJ2-3,-,once,TGTGCCAGCAGTTACTCCGGTGGCACCCAAGATACGCAGTATTTT,CASSYSGGTQDTQYF
TRBV7-6,TRBJ2-1,TRBD1,once,TGTGCCAGCAGCTTAGACTGGACAGGGTTTAGCAACGATGAGCAGTTCTTC,CASSLDWTGFSNDEQFF
TRBV5-6,TRBJ2-7,-,-,TGTGCCAGCAGCTCACCGGGGCAAATATCCCAAAGCTACGAGCAGTACTTC,CASSSPGQISQSYEQYF